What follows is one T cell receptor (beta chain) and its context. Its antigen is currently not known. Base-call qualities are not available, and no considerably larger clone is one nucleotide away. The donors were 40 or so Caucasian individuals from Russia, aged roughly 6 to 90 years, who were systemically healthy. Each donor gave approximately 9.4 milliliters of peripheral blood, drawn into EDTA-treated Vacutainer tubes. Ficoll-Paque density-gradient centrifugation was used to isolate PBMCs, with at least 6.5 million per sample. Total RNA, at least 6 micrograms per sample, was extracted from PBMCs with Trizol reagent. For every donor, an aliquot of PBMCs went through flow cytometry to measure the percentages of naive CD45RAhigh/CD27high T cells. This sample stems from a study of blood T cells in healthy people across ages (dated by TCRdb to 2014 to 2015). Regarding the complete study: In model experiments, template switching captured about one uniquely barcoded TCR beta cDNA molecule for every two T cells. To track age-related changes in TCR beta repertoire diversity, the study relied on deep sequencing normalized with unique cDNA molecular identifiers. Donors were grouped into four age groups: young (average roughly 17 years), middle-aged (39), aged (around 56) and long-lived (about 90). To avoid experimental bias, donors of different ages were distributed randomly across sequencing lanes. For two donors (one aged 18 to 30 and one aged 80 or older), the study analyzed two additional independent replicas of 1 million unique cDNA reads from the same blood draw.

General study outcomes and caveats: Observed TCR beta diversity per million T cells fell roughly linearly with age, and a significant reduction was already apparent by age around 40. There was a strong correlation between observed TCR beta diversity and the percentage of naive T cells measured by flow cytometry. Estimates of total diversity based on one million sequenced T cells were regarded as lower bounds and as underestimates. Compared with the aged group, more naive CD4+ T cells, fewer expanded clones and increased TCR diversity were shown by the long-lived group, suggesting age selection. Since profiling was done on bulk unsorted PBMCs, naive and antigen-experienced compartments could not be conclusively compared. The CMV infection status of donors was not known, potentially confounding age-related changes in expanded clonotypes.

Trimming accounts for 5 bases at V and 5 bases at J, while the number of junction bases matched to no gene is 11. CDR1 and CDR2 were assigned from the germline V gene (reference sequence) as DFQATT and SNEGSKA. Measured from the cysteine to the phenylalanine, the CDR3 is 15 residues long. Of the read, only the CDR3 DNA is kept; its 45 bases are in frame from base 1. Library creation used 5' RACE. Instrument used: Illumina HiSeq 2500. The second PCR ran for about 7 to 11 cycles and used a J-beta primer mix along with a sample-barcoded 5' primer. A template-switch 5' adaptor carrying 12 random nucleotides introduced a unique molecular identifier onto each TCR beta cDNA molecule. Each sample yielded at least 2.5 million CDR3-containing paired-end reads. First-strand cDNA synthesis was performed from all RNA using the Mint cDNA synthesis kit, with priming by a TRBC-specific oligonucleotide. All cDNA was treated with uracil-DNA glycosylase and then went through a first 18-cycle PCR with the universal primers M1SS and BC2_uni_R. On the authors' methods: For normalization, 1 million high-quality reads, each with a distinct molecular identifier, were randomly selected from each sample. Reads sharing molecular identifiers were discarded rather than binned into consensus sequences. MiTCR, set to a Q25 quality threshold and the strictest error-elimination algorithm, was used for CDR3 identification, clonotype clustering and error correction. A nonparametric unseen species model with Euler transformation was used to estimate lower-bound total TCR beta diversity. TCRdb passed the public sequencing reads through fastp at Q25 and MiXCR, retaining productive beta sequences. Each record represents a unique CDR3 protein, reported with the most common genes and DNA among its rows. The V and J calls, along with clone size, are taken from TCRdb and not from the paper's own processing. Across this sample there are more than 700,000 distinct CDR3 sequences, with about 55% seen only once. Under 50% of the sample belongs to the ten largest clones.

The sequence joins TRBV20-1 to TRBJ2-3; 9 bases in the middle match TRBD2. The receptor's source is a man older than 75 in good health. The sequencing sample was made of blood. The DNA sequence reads TGCAGTGCTTTCCGACTAGCGGATATCGTAGATACGCAGTATTTT. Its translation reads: CSAFRLADIVDTQYF.